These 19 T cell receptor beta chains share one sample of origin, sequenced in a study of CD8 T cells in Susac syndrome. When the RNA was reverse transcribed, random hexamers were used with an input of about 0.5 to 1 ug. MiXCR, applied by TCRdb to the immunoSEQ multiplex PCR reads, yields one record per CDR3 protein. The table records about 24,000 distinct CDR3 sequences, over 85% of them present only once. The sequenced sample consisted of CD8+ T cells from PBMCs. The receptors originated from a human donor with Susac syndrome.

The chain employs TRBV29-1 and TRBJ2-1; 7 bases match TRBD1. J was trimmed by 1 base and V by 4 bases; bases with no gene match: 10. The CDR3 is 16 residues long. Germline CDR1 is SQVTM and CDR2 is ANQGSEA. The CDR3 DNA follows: TGCAGCGTTGGTCCTGACAGGGCAAGGTCCTACAATGAGCAGTTCTTC. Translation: CSVGPDRARSYNEQFF.

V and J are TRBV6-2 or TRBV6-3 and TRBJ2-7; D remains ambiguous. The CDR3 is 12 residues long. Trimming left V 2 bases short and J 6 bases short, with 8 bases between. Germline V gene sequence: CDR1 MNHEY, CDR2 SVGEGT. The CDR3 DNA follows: TGTGCCAGCAGTTACATGGCGATCGAGCAGTACTTC. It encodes CASSYMAIEQYF.

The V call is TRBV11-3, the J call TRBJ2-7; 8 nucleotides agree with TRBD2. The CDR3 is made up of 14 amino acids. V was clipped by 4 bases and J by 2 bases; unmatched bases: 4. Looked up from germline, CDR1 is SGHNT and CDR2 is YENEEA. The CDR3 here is CASSSGGQTYEQYF. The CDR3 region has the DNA TGTGCCAGCAGCTCGGGGGGGCAGACCTACGAGCAGTACTTC.

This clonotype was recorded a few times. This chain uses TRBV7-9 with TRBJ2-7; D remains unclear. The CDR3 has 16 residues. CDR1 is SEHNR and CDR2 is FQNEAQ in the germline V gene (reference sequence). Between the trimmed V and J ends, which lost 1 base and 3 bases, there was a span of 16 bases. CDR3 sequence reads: CASSLGQSGENYEQYF. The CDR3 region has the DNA TGTGCCAGCAGCTTAGGTCAGTCAGGCGAAAACTACGAGCAGTACTTC.

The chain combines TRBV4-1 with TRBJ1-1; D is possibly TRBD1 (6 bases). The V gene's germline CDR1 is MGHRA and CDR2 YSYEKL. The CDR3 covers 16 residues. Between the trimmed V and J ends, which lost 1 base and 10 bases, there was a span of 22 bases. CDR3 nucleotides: TGCGCCAGCAGCCAAGGGCCCACTATCAGGGGATTTGGAGCTTTCTTT. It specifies CASSQGPTIRGFGAFF.

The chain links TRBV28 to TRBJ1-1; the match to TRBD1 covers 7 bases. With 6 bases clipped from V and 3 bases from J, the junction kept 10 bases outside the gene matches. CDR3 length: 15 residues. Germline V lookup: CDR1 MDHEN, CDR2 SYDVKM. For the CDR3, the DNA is TGTGCCAGCAGGTACCAGGGGGACCTCTACACTGAAGCTTTCTTT. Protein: CASRYQGDLYTEAFF.

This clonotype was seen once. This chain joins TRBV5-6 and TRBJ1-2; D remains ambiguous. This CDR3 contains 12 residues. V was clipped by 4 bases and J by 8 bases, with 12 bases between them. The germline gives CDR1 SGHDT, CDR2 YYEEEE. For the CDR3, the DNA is TGTGCCAGCAGCACGGATCTTAGGGGCTACACCTTC. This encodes CASSTDLRGYTF.

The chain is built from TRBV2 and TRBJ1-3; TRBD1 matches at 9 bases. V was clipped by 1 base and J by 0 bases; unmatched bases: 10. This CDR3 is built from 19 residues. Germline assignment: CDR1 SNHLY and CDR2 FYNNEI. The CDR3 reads CASSEVWGGQGNSGNTIYF. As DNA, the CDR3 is TGTGCCAGCAGTGAAGTGTGGGGGGGACAGGGAAACTCTGGAAACACCATATATTTT. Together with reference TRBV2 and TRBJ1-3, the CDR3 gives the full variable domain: EPEVTQTPSHQVTQMGQEVILRCVPISNHLYFYWYRQILGQKVEFLVSFYNNEISEKSEIFDDQFSVERPDGSNFTLKIRSTKLEDSAMYFCASSEVWGGQGNSGNTIYFGEGSWLTVV.

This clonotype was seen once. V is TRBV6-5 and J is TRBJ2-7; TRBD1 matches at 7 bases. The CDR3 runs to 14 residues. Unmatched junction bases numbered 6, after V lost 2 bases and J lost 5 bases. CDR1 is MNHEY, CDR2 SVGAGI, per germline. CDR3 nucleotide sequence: TGTGCCAGCAGTTACGAAGCAGGACAGGACGAGCAGTACTTC. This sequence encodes CASSYEAGQDEQYF.

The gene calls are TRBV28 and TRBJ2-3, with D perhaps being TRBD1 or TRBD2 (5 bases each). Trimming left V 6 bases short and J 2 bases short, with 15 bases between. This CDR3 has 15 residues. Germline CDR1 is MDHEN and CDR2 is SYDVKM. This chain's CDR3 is CASSPGARLTDTQYF. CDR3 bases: TGTGCCAGCAGCCCCGGGGCCCGACTCACAGATACGCAGTATTTT. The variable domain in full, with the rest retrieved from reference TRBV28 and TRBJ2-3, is DVKVTQSSRYLVKRTGEKVFLECVQDMDHENMFWYRQDPGLGLRLIYFSYDVKMKEKGDIPEGYSVSREKKERFSLILESASTNQTSMYLCASSPGARLTDTQYFGPGTRLTVL.

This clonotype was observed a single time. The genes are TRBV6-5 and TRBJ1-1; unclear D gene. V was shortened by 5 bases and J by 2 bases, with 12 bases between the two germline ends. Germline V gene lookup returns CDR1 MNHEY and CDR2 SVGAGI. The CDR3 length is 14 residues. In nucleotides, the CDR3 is TGTGCCAGCAGTCCACAAGGGATTAACACTGAAGCTTTCTTT. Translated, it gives CASSPQGINTEAFF.

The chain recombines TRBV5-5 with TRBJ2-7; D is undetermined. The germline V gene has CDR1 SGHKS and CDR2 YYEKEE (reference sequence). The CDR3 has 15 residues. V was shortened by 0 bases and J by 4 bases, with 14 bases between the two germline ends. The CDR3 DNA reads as TGTGCCAGCAGCTTGGCCGCAGGAAGGATGTACGAGCAGTACTTC. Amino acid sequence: CASSLAAGRMYEQYF.

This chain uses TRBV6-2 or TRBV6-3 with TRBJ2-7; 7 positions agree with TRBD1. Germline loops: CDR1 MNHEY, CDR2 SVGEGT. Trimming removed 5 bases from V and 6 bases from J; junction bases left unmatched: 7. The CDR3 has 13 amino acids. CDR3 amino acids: CASSDARQGEQYF. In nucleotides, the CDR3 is TGTGCCAGCAGTGACGCTCGACAGGGCGAGCAGTACTTC.

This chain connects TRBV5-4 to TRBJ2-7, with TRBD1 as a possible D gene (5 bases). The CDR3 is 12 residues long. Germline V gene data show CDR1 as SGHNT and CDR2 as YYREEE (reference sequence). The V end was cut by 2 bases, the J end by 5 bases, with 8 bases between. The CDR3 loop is CASSLKGDEQYF. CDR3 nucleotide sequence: TGTGCCAGCAGCTTAAAAGGGGACGAGCAGTACTTC.

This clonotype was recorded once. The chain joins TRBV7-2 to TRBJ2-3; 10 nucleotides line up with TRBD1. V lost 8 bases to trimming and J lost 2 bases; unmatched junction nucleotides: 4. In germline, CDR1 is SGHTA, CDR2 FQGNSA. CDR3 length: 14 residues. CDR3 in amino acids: CASRDRGLTDTQYF. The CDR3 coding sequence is TGTGCCAGCCGCGACAGGGGGCTCACAGATACGCAGTATTTT.

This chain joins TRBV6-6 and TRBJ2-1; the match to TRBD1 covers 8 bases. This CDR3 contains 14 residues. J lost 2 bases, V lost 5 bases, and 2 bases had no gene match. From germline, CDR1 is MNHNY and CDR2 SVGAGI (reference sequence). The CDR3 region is CASSHRGAYNEQFF. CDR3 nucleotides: TGTGCCAGCAGTCACAGGGGGGCCTACAATGAGCAGTTCTTC.

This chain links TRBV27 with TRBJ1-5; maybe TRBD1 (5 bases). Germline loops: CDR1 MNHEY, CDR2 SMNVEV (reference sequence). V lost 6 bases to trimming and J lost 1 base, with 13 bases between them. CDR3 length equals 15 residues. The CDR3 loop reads CASRLRGVSNQPQHF. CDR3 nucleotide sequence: TGTGCCAGCAGGCTGAGGGGAGTAAGCAATCAGCCCCAGCATTTT.

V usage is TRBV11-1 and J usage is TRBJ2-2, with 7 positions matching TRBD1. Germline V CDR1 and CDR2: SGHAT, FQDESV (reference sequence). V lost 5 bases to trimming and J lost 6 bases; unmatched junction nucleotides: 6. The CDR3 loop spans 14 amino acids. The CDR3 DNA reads TGTGCCAGCAGCCGGACAGGCAATGCCGGGGAGCTGTTTTTT. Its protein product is CASSRTGNAGELFF.

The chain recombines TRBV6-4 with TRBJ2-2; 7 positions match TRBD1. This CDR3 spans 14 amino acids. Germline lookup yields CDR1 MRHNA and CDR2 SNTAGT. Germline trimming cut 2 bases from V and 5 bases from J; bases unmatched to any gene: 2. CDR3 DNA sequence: TGTGCCAGCAGTGACCAGGGGGAAACCGGGGAGCTGTTTTTT. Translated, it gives CASSDQGETGELFF.